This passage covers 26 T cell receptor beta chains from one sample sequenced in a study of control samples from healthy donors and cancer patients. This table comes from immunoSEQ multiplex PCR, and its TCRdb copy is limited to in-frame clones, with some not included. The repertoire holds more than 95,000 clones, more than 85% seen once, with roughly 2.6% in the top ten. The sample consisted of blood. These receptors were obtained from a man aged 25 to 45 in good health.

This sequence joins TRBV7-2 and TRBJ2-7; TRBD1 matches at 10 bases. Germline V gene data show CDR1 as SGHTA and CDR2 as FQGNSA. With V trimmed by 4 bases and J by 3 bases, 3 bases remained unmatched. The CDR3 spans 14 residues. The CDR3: CASSSDRGHYEQYV. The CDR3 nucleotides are TGTGCCAGCAGCTCCGACAGGGGGCACTACGAGCAGTACGTC.

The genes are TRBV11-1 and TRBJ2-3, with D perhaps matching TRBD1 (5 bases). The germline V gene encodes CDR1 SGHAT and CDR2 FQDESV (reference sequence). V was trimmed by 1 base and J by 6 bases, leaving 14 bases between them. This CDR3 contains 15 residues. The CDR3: CASSLEGRVTDTQYF. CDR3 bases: TGTGCCAGCAGCTTAGAGGGCAGGGTTACCGATACGCAGTATTTT. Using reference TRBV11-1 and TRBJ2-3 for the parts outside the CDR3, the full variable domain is EAEVAQSPRYKITEKSQAVAFWCDPISGHATLYWYRQILGQGPELLVQFQDESVVDDSQLPKDRFSAERLKGVDSTLKIQPAELGDSAMYLCASSLEGRVTDTQYFGPGTRLTVL.

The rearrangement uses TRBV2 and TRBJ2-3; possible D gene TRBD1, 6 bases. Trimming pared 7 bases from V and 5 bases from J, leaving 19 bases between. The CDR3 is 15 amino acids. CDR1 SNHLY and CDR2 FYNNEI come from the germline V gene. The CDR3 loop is CASTEGVQWRDTQYF. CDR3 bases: TGTGCCAGCACCGAGGGGGTACAGTGGAGAGATACGCAGTATTTT. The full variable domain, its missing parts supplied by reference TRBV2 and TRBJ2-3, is EPEVTQTPSHQVTQMGQEVILRCVPISNHLYFYWYRQILGQKVEFLVSFYNNEISEKSEIFDDQFSVERPDGSNFTLKIRSTKLEDSAMYFCASTEGVQWRDTQYFGPGTRLTVL.

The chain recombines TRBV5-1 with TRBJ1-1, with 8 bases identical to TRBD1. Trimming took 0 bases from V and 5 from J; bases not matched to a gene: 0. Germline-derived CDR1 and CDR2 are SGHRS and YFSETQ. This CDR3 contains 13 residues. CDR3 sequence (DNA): TGCGCCAGCAGCTTGGACAGGGGGACTGAAGCTTTCTTT. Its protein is CASSLDRGTEAFF.

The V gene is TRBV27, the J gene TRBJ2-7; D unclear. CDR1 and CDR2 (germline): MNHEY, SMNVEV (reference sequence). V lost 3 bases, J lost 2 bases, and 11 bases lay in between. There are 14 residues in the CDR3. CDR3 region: CASSFLAATYEQYF. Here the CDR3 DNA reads TGTGCCAGCAGTTTCTTGGCCGCCACCTACGAGCAGTACTTC.

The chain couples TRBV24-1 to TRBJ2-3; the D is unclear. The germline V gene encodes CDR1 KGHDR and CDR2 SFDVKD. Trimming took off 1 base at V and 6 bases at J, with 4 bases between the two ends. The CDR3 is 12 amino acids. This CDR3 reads CATSDFSDTQYF. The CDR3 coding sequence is TGTGCCACCAGTGATTTTAGCGATACGCAGTATTTT.

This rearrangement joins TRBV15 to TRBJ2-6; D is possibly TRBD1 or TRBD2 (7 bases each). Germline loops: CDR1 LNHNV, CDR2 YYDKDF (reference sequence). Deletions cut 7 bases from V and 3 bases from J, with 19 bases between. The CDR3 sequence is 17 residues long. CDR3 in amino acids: CATTLWEGAYGANVLTF. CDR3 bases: TGTGCCACCACACTATGGGAGGGGGCTTATGGGGCCAACGTCCTGACTTTC. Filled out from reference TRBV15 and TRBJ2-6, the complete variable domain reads DAMVIQNPRYQVTQFGKPVTLSCSQTLNHNVMYWYQQKSSQAPKLLFHYYDKDFNNEADTPDNFQSRRPNTSFCFLDIRSPGLGDTAMYLCATTLWEGAYGANVLTFGAGSRLTVL.

CDR3 in DNA: TGTGCCAGCTCACCAGGGGAGGGGCCCCTCTACGAGCAGTACTTC. The encoded protein is CASSPGEGPLYEQYF. The genes are TRBV18 and TRBJ2-7; 7 nucleotides line up with TRBD2. This CDR3 has 15 residues. J lost 3 bases, V lost 2 bases, and 7 bases had no gene match. Germline CDR1 is KGHSH and CDR2 is LQKENI. Full variable domain (remainder filled in from reference TRBV18 and TRBJ2-7): NAGVMQNPRHLVRRRGQEARLRCSPMKGHSHVYWYRQLPEEGLKFMVYLQKENIIDESGMPKERFSAEFPKEGPSILRIQQVVRGDSAAYFCASSPGEGPLYEQYFGPGTRLTVT.

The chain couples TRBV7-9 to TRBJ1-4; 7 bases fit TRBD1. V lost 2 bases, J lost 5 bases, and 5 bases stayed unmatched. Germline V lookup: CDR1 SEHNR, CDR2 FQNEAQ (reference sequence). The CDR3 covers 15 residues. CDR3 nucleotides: TGTGCCAGCAGCTTAATGGGACAGCCCAATGAAAAACTGTTTTTT. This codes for CASSLMGQPNEKLFF.

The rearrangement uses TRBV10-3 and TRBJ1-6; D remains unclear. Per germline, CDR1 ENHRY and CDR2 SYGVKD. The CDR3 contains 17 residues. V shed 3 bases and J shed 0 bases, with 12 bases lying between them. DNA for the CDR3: TGTGCCATCAGTGATGATGTGAGTAGCTCCTATAATTCACCCCTCCACTTT. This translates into CAISDDVSSSYNSPLHF.

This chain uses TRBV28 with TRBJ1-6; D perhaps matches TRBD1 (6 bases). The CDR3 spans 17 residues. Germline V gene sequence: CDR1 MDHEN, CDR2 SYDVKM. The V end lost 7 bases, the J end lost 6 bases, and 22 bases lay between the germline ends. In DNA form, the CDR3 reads TGTGCCAGCACCTCTGGGGGGCCTATCGGTTTTAATTCACCCCTCCACTTT. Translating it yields CASTSGGPIGFNSPLHF.

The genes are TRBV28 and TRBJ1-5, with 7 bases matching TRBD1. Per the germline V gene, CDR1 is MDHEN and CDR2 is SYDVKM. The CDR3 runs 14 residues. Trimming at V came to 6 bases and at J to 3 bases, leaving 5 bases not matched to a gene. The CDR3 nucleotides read TGTGCCAGCAGCAGGGACAGCATCAATCAGCCCCAGCATTTT. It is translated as CASSRDSINQPQHF.

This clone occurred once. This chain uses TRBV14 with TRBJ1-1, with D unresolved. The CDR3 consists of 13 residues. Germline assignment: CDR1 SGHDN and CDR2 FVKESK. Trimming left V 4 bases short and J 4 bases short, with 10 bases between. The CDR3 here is CASSRLRGTEAFF. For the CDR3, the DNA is TGTGCCAGCAGCCGATTGAGAGGCACTGAAGCTTTCTTT.

CDR3 residues: CASSLGRVGYTF. CDR3 DNA sequence: TGTGCCAGCAGCTTAGGCAGGGTTGGCTACACCTTC. The chain employs TRBV7-2 and TRBJ1-2; D is perhaps TRBD1 (5 bases). The CDR3 is made up of 12 amino acids. CDR1 SGHTA and CDR2 FQGNSA come from the germline V gene. Trimming shortened V by 1 base and J by 7 bases, and 7 bases separated the two germline ends.

CDR3 in amino acids: CASSPGDGATNEKLFF. CDR3 sequence (DNA): TGCGCCAGCAGCCCAGGGGACGGCGCAACTAATGAAAAACTGTTTTTT. J is TRBJ1-4 and V is TRBV5-1; tentatively, D is TRBD1 (6 bases). CDR1 and CDR2 from the germline V gene are SGHRS and YFSETQ. The CDR3 has 16 amino acids. Trimming shortened V by 4 bases and J by 0 bases, and 13 bases separated the two germline ends.

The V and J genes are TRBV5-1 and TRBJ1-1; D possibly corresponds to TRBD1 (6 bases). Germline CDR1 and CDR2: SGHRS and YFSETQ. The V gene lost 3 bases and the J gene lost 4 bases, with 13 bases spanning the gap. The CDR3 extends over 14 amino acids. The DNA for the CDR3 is TGCGCCAGCAGCTCCACAGGGATCAGCACTGAAGCTTTCTTT. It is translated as CASSSTGISTEAFF. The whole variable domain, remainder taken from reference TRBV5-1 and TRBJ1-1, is KAGVTQTPRYLIKTRGQQVTLSCSPISGHRSVSWYQQTPGQGLQFLFEYFSETQRNKGNFPGRFSGRQFSNSRSEMNVSTLELGDSALYLCASSSTGISTEAFFGQGTRLTVV.

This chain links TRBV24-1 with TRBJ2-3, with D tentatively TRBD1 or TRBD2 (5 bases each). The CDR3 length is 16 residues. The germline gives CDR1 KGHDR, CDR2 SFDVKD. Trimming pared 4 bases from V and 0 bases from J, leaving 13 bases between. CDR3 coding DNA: TGTGCCACCAGTGAACCCCGGGACCCTAGCACAGATACGCAGTATTTT. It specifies CATSEPRDPSTDTQYF.

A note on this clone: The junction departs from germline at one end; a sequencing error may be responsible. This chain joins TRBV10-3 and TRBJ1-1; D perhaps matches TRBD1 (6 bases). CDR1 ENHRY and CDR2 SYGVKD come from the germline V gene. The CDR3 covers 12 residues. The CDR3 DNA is TGTGCCGTCAGGGGCCGGGACACTGAAGCTTTCTTT. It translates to CAVRGRDTEAFF.

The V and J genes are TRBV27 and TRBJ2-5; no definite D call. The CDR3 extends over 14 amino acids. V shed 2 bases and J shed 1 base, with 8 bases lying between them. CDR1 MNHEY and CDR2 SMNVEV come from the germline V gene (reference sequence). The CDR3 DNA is TGTGCCAGCAGTTTAAATGTGATCCAAGAGACCCAGTACTTC. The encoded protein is CASSLNVIQETQYF.

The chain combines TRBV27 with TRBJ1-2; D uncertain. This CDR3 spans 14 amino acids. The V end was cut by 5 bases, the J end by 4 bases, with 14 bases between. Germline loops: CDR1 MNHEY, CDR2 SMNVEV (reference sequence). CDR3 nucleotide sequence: TGTGCCAGCAGTATCGGGCAGGATATCTATGGCTACACCTTC. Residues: CASSIGQDIYGYTF.

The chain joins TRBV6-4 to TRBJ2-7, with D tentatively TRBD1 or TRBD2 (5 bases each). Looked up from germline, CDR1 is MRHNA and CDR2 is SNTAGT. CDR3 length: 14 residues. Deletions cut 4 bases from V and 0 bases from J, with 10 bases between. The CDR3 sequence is CASSAWGSSYEQYV. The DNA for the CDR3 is TGTGCCAGCAGTGCGTGGGGGAGCTCCTACGAGCAGTACGTC.

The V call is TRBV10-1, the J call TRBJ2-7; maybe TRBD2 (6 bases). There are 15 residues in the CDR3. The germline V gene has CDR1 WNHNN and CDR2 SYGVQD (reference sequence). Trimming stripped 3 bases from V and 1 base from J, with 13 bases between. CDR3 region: CASSDGTPGSYEQYF. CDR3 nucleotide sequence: TGCGCCAGCAGTGACGGGACTCCTGGGTCCTACGAGCAGTACTTC.

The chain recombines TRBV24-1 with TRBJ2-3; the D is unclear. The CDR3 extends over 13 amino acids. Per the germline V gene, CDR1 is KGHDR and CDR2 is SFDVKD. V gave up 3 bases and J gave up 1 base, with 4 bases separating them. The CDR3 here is CATSDEGTDTQYF. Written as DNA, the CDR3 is TGTGCCACCAGTGATGAAGGCACAGATACGCAGTATTTT.

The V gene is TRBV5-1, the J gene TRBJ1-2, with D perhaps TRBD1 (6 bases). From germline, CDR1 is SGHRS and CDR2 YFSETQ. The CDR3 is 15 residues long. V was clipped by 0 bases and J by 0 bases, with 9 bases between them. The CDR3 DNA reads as TGCGCCAGCAGCTTGGCAGGGGTCTCTAACTATGGCTACACCTTC. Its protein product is CASSLAGVSNYGYTF.

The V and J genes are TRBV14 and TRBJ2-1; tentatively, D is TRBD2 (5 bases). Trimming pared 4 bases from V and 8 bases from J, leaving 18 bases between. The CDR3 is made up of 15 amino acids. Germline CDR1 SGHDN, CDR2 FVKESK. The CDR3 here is CASSPLGVVGYEQFF. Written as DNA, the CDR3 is TGTGCCAGCAGCCCCCTCGGGGTTGTTGGGTATGAGCAGTTCTTC.

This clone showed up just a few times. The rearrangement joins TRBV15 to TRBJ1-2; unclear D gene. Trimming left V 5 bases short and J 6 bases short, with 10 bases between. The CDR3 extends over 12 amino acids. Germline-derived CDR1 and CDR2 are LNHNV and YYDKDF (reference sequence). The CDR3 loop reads CATSPDYNGYTF. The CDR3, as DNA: TGTGCCACCAGCCCGGACTATAATGGCTACACCTTC.